This T cell receptor (beta chain) was documented in a study of blood T cells in healthy people across ages. Then a second PCR, running about 7 to 11 cycles, was carried out with a sample-barcoded 5' primer and a J-beta primer mix. Each cDNA molecule received a tag from a template-switch adaptor that had 12 random nucleotides. TCRdb re-called the 5' RACE reads with MiXCR, one entry per CDR3 protein. Here the sample spans some 750,000 distinct CDR3 sequences, 22% being singletons. Study-level findings and limits: Observed TCR beta diversity per million T cells went down as age went up. This fall followed a roughly linear course with age.

Every donor contributed about 10 milliliters of peripheral blood by blood draw. In regard to this clonotype: Its antigen is unidentified.

Trimming removed 1 base at V and 7 bases at J, with 11 bases between. CDR1 SGHRS and CDR2 YFSETQ come from the germline V gene. This CDR3 is built from 14 residues. The sequencing input was blood. The J gene is TRBJ1-4, the V gene TRBV5-1; no reliable D call. The sequence derives from a man aged 70-80 years in good health. This CDR3 reads CASSLTTKSEKLFF. The CDR3 region has the DNA TGCGCCAGCAGCTTGACAACGAAGAGTGAAAAACTGTTTTTT. The full variable domain, with the rest looked up from reference TRBV5-1 and TRBJ1-4, is KAGVTQTPRYLIKTRGQQVTLSCSPISGHRSVSWYQQTPGQGLQFLFEYFSETQRNKGNFPGRFSGRQFSNSRSEMNVSTLELGDSALYLCASSLTTKSEKLFFGSGTQLSVL.